Each of the 20 T cell receptor beta chains below was sequenced from the same sample in a study of T cell responses to AZD1222 COVID-19 vaccine. The table came from immunoSEQ multiplex PCR; TCRdb's copy has only in-frame clones and leaves some out. The table records approximately 130,000 clones, about 88% of them present only once. Source: peripheral blood, taken 28 days after the second AZD1222 dose. The receptor source for this set is an adult who received the AZD1222 COVID-19 vaccine.

This clone was seen a handful of times. The chain is built from TRBV4-2 and TRBJ2-3; 11 bases line up with TRBD2. Germline CDR1 LGHNA, CDR2 YNFKEQ. After removal of 2 bases from V and 1 base from J, the junction contained 2 bases not matched to a gene. The CDR3 has 16 amino acids. The CDR3 nucleotides read TGTGCCAGCAGCCAAAAGGGACTAGCGGGCACAGATACGCAGTATTTT. Its protein is CASSQKGLAGTDTQYF.

V gene TRBV13 combines with J gene TRBJ1-4; D may be TRBD1 (6 bases). Per the germline V gene, CDR1 is PRHDT and CDR2 is FYEKMQ (reference sequence). The V end lost 5 bases, the J end lost 7 bases, and 17 bases lay between the germline ends. The length of the CDR3 is 15 residues. The CDR3 sequence: CASSQTGRWGEKLFF. For the CDR3, the DNA is TGTGCCAGCAGCCAAACAGGGAGATGGGGTGAAAAACTGTTTTTT.

The chain links TRBV5-1 to TRBJ1-4; unclear D gene. Germline-derived CDR1 and CDR2 are SGHRS and YFSETQ. V was trimmed by 0 bases and J by 8 bases, leaving 11 bases between them. The CDR3 totals 14 residues. The CDR3 reads CASSLEVNREKLFF. Here the CDR3 DNA reads TGCGCCAGCAGCTTGGAAGTGAACCGGGAAAAACTGTTTTTT. The whole variable domain, remainder taken from reference TRBV5-1 and TRBJ1-4, is KAGVTQTPRYLIKTRGQQVTLSCSPISGHRSVSWYQQTPGQGLQFLFEYFSETQRNKGNFPGRFSGRQFSNSRSEMNVSTLELGDSALYLCASSLEVNREKLFFGSGTQLSVL.

This chain uses TRBV11-3 with TRBJ2-1; 7 bases map to TRBD1. The V gene end was trimmed by 2 bases and the J gene end by 3 bases; junction bases not matched to a gene: 7. This CDR3 is built from 16 residues. CDR1 SGHNT and CDR2 YENEEA come from the germline V gene. For the CDR3, the DNA is TGTGCCAGCAGCTTACCCTCCAGGGGGAGCTACAATGAGCAGTTCTTC. This translates into CASSLPSRGSYNEQFF. Filled out from reference TRBV11-3 and TRBJ2-1, the complete variable domain reads EAGVVQSPRYKIIEKKQPVAFWCNPISGHNTLYWYLQNLGQGPELLIRYENEEAVDDSQLPKDRFSAERLKGVDSTLKIQPAELGDSAVYLCASSLPSRGSYNEQFFGPGTRLTVL.

The gene calls are TRBV6-5 and TRBJ1-1; no clear D gene. The V end lost 7 bases, the J end lost 2 bases, and 14 bases lay between the germline ends. Per germline, CDR1 MNHEY and CDR2 SVGAGI. The CDR3 has 14 residues. CDR3 region: CASISSGGNTEAFF. In DNA, the CDR3 is TGTGCCAGCATCTCTTCGGGCGGAAACACTGAAGCTTTCTTT.

This chain uses TRBV6-5 with TRBJ1-1; no definite D call. V shed 6 bases and J shed 0 bases, with 8 bases lying between them. The length of the CDR3 is 13 residues. The germline V gene encodes CDR1 MNHEY and CDR2 SVGAGI. The chain's CDR3 is CASRVGMNTEAFF. CDR3 bases: TGTGCCAGCAGGGTGGGCATGAACACTGAAGCTTTCTTT.

The chain recombines TRBV18 with TRBJ1-1; D not certain. The CDR3 spans 14 residues. With 1 base removed from V and 1 base from J, the gap between germline ends came to 7 bases. From germline, CDR1 is KGHSH and CDR2 LQKENI. For the CDR3, the DNA is TGTGCCAGCTCACCACTCGCGAAGAACACTGAAGCTTTCTTT. This gives the protein CASSPLAKNTEAFF.

The chain is built from TRBV29-1 and TRBJ1-5; D perhaps matches TRBD1 (6 bases). Germline CDR1 is SQVTM and CDR2 is ANQGSEA. This CDR3 is 12 amino acids long. V lost 4 bases and J 2 bases, leaving 6 bases between the germline ends. The CDR3 DNA reads TGCAGCGTTGGGGGGCGCAATCAGCCCCAGCATTTT. This codes for CSVGGRNQPQHF.

The chain links TRBV5-1 to TRBJ2-5; D perhaps matches TRBD1 (5 bases). CDR3 size: 15 residues. The V gene lost 0 bases and the J gene lost 2 bases, with 11 bases spanning the gap. CDR1 and CDR2 from the germline V gene are SGHRS and YFSETQ. This CDR3 reads CASSLGGQAQETQYF. Written as DNA, the CDR3 is TGCGCCAGCAGCTTGGGCGGACAAGCACAAGAGACCCAGTACTTC.

The gene calls are TRBV18 and TRBJ1-5; D is unresolved. The CDR3 has 13 residues. V lost 0 bases and J lost 9, with 9 bases in between. CDR1 is KGHSH and CDR2 is LQKENI in the germline V gene. The CDR3 protein is CASSPPVGAPQHF. CDR3 in DNA: TGTGCCAGCTCACCACCGGTGGGAGCGCCCCAGCATTTT.

The rearrangement links TRBV11-2 to TRBJ1-2; tentatively, D is TRBD1 (5 bases). V was shortened by 1 base and J by 6 bases, with 9 bases between the two germline ends. CDR1 is SGHAT and CDR2 is FQNNGV in the germline V gene. The CDR3 is made up of 13 amino acids. CDR3 amino acids: CASSLGQPDGYTF. For the CDR3, the DNA is TGTGCCAGCAGCTTAGGACAGCCGGATGGCTACACCTTC.

The chain uses TRBV10-1 and TRBJ2-3; D call uncertain. The CDR3 contains 14 residues. The germline gives CDR1 WNHNN, CDR2 SYGVQD (reference sequence). The V end was cut by 2 bases, the J end by 6 bases, with 12 bases between. The CDR3 DNA reads as TGCGCCAGCAGTGAGAGGCGTGCGAGGGATACGCAGTATTTT. Its translation: CASSERRARDTQYF.

The chain joins TRBV28 to TRBJ1-5; a weak D match, TRBD1 (6 bases). Looked up from germline, CDR1 is MDHEN and CDR2 is SYDVKM. Trimming stripped 7 bases from V and 6 bases from J, with 16 bases between. CDR3 length equals 14 residues. Written as DNA, the CDR3 is TGTGCCAGCAACGGGCAGGGGTACTCTCAGCCCCAGCATTTT. Translation: CASNGQGYSQPQHF.

This sequence joins TRBV25-1 and TRBJ2-2; possibly TRBD1 or TRBD2 for D (5 bases each). The CDR3 length is 13 residues. In germline, CDR1 is MGHDK, CDR2 SYGVNS. V was cut by 3 bases and J by 10 bases, with 12 bases left in between. CDR3 sequence reads: CASSDPGAEELFF. In DNA, the CDR3 is TGTGCCAGCAGTGATCCCGGGGCAGAGGAGCTGTTTTTT.

This chain links TRBV28 with TRBJ2-7; 12 bases align to TRBD2. The germline CDR1 and CDR2 sequences are MDHEN and SYDVKM. This CDR3 has 14 residues. The V segment lost 10 bases and the J segment 8 bases; nucleotides outside the gene matches: 12. CDR3 amino acids: CATSAGLAGTKQYF. Written as DNA, the CDR3 is TGTGCCACCTCCGCCGGACTAGCGGGGACGAAGCAGTACTTC.

This clone has more than one count but fewer than ten. The J gene is TRBJ1-5, the V gene TRBV28; TRBD1 aligns across 7 bases. V lost 4 bases, J lost 6 bases, and 12 bases stayed unmatched. The germline gives CDR1 MDHEN, CDR2 SYDVKM. CDR3 length: 16 amino acids. CDR3 sequence reads: CASSYSGTEVVQPQHF. CDR3 DNA: TGTGCCAGCAGTTACTCCGGGACAGAGGTCGTTCAGCCCCAGCATTTT.

The chain recombines TRBV4-3 with TRBJ2-2; TRBD1 might be the D (5 bases). The length of the CDR3 is 15 residues. CDR1 is LGHNA, CDR2 YSLEER, per germline. The V end was cut by 4 bases, the J end by 0 bases, with 9 bases between. The CDR3 sequence is CASSPRVSNTGELFF. CDR3 in DNA: TGCGCCAGCAGCCCCAGGGTATCGAACACCGGGGAGCTGTTTTTT.

The chain employs TRBV5-8 and TRBJ2-3; 9 bases are shared with TRBD1. Looked up from germline, CDR1 is SGHTS and CDR2 is YDEGEE. The CDR3 is 17 amino acids. After removal of 0 bases from V and 2 bases from J, the junction contained 7 bases not matched to a gene. In nucleotides, the CDR3 is TGTGCCAGCAGCTTGGCTAGAGACAGGGGGATCACAGATACGCAGTATTTT. This sequence encodes CASSLARDRGITDTQYF.

The V call is TRBV15, the J call TRBJ2-2; the D is unclear. This CDR3 is built from 13 residues. Trimming left V 4 bases short and J 0 bases short, with 3 bases between. Germline V gene sequence: CDR1 LNHNV, CDR2 YYDKDF (reference sequence). Here the CDR3 reads CATSKPNTGELFF. The CDR3 DNA reads TGTGCCACCAGCAAACCGAACACCGGGGAGCTGTTTTTT.

The CDR3 DNA follows: TGCGCCAGCAGCATAGCGGTCAGCTCCTACAATGAGCAGTTCTTC. Its protein product is CASSIAVSSYNEQFF. J is TRBJ2-1 and V is TRBV5-1, with D possibly TRBD2 on 6 matching bases. CDR1 is SGHRS, CDR2 YFSETQ, per germline. The V and J ends lost 4 bases and 0 bases respectively, with 11 bases between them. This CDR3 comprises 15 residues.